The sequence of this T cell receptor beta chain was determined in a study of blood T cell repertoires in COVID-19. Whole-study context: T cells, B-cell-depleted T cells, or PBMCs supplied cDNA or gDNA.

This CDR3 spans 13 amino acids. V was clipped by 6 bases and J by 0 bases, with 6 bases between them. TCRdb's table, derived via immunoSEQ multiplex PCR, lists solely in-frame clones and lacks some. The sample has 200,000 to 300,000 clones, around 88% seen once; the top ten hold 8.8%. The clonotype originates from a man aged 35 to 55 who had recovered from COVID-19. V gene TRBV12-3 or TRBV12-4 combines with J gene TRBJ1-5; D is unclear. Sequencing was done on a sample of PBMCs or T cells enriched from blood (not recorded which). CDR3 sequence reads: CASRAYSNQPQHF. The CDR3 nucleotides read TGTGCCAGCAGAGCTTATAGCAATCAGCCCCAGCATTTT.